This is a list of T cell receptor beta chains from one sample in a study of shared clonotypes between healthy human individuals. Assay: immunoSEQ multiplex PCR; the TCRdb copy retains only in-frame clones and omits some. The sample has some 630,000 clones, 95% to 96% seen once. The specimen sequenced was naive CD8+ T cells sorted from blood. These receptors all stem from a woman younger than 45 in good health. Both conserved end residues are part of each CDR3.

v_call	cdr3_aa
TRBV7-6	CASTPTPLDTDTQYF
TRBV5-4	CASSGWSVTGHSYEQYF
TRBV15	CATSSTGVRYEQYF
TRBV4-1	CASSQAQLPYEQYF
TRBV28	CASSFGIRNQPQHF
TRBV19	CASSIRGTALDEQYF
TRBV5-1	CASSFDRDSGANVLTF
TRBV28	CASSSRTQETQYF
TRBV27	CASSRTGTSGYQETQYF
TRBV14	CASSQHRGSYEQYF
TRBV2	CASSGRGPSSYNEQFF
TRBV30	CAWSLLWDGGNTIYF
TRBV28	CASSFISGGEQFF
TRBV28	CASSRSPYGYTF
TRBV11-2	CASSLGGTGYGYTF